The following is a TCR beta chain sequence with its context. Individuals drawn from 24 US areas were roughly 18 to 95 years old. Self-reported history from a screening survey and questionnaire set each donor's cohort. The record originates from a study of blood T cell repertoires in COVID-19. As for the study in general: Whether acute or convalescent, the COVID-19 samples came from the United States, Italy and Spain.

Study processing details: Estimated nucleated cell counts came from reference gene primer amplification. Here immunoSEQ multiplex PCR was the method, and the copy in TCRdb shows in-frame clones only, minus some. The V and J calls and clone size are taken from that table; D and trimming were inferred from the DNA. The data show approximately 230,000 clones, around 89% seen once. V gave up 5 bases and J gave up 5 bases; unmatched junction bases: 10. Germline V lookup: CDR1 SEHNR, CDR2 FQNEAQ (reference sequence). The CDR3 runs to 15 residues. This receptor was taken from a woman between 25 and 40 years old who had recovered from COVID-19. The chain recombines TRBV7-9 with TRBJ1-2; 8 bases line up with TRBD1. What was sequenced was PBMCs or T cells enriched from blood (not recorded which). The CDR3, as DNA: TGTGCCAGCAGCCCAGGGCCCGGGACAGGTTATGGCTACACCTTC. Its translation is CASSPGPGTGYGYTF.